This section outlines one T cell receptor (beta chain) sequence together with its context. As yet, its antigen is unknown. The sample belongs to a study of metastatic and nonmetastatic thyroid tumors. Study conclusions and caveats: Reported TCR beta diversity, measured in blood and tumor, was significantly higher for malignant thyroid tumors than for benign nodules.

The CDR3 totals 12 residues. V gave up 4 bases and J gave up 4 bases, with 8 bases separating them. Germline V gene lookup returns CDR1 SGHRS and CDR2 YFSETQ. Until they underwent thyroid surgery, no patient had received any treatment. TCRdb reprocessed the PCR reads using MiXCR. The sample has some 52,000 clones, around a sixth seen once. The chain employs TRBV5-1 and TRBJ1-2, with D perhaps TRBD1 (5 bases). This TCR was recovered from a female donor with papillary thyroid cancer or a benign thyroid nodule (not recorded which). Some clones in this sample may be carry-over from other donors' samples. Sequencing used blood. This CDR3 reads CASSGAGYGYTF. As DNA, the CDR3 is TGCGCCAGCAGCGGGGCAGGCTATGGCTACACCTTC.